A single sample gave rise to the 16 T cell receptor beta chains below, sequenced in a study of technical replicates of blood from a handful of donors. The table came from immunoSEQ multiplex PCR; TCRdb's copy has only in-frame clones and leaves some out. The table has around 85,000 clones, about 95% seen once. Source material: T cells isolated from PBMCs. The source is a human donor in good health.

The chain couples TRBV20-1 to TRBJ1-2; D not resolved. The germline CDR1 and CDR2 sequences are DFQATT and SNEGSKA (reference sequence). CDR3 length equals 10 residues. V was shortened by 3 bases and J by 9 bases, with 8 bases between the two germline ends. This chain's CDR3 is CSASNRSYTF. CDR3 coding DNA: TGCAGTGCTAGTAACAGAAGCTACACCTTC.

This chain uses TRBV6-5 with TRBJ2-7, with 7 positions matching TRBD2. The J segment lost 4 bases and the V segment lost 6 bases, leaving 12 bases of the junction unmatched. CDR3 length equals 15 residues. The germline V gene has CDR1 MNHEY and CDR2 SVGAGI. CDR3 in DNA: TGTGCCAGCAGCGGTAGTGGCAGGGAGGGATACGAGCAGTACTTC. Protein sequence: CASSGSGREGYEQYF.

The CDR3 sequence: CASSENRDRDSYNEQFF. CDR3 sequence (DNA): TGTGCCAGCAGTGAAAACCGGGACAGGGACTCCTACAATGAGCAGTTCTTC. The rearrangement uses TRBV6-1 and TRBJ2-1, with TRBD1 matching over 9 bases. Germline loops: CDR1 MNHNS, CDR2 SASEGT. Trimming at V came to 2 bases and at J to 0 bases, leaving 5 bases not matched to a gene. The CDR3 sequence is 17 residues long.

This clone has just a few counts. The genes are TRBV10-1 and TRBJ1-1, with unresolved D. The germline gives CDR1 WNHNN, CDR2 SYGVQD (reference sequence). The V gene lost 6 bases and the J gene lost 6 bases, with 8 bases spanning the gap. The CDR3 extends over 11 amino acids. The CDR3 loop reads CASRIGSEAFF. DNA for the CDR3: TGCGCCAGCAGAATCGGGTCTGAAGCTTTCTTT.

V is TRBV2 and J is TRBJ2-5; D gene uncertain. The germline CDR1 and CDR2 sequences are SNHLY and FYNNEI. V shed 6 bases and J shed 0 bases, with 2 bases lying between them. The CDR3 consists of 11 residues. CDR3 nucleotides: TGTGCCAGCAGCTACCAAGAGACCCAGTACTTC. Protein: CASSYQETQYF.

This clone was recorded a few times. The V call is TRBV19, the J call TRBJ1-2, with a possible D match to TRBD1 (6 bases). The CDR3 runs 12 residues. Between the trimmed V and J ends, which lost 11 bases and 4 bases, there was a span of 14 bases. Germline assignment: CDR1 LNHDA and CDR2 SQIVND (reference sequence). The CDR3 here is CAAAPQGYGYTF. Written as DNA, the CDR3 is TGTGCCGCAGCCCCACAGGGCTATGGCTACACCTTC.

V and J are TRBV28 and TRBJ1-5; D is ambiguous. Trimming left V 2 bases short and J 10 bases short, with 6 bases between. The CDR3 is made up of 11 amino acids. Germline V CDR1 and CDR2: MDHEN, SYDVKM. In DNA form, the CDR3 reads TGTGCCAGCAGTTTAAGAAGCCCCCAGCATTTT. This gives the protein CASSLRSPQHF.

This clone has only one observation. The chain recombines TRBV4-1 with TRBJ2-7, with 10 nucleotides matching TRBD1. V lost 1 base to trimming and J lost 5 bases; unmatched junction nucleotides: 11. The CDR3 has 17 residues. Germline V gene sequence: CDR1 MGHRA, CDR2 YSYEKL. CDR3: CASSQGGRGQGPHEQYF. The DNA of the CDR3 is TGCGCCAGCAGCCAAGGGGGCCGGGGACAGGGGCCTCACGAGCAGTACTTC.

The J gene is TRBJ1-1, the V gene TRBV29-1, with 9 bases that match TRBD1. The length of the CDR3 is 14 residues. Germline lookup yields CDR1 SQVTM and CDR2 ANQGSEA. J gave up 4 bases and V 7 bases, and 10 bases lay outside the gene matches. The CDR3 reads CSAEADRGITEAFF. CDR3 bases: TGCAGCGCCGAAGCGGACAGGGGTATCACTGAAGCTTTCTTT.

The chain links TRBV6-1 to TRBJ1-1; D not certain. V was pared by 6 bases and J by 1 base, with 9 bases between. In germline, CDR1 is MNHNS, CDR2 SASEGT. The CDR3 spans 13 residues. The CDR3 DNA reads TGTGCCAGCAGAAGAGACACGAACACTGAAGCTTTCTTT. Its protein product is CASRRDTNTEAFF.

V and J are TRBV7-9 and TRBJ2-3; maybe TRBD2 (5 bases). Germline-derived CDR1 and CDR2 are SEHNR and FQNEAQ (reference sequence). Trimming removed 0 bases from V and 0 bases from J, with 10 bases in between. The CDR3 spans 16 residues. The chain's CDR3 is CASSLAASSSTDTQYF. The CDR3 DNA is TGTGCCAGCAGCTTAGCGGCTAGCAGTAGCACAGATACGCAGTATTTT.

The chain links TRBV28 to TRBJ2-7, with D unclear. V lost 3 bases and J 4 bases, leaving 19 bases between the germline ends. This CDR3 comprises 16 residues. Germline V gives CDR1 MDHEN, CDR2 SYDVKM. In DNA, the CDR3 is TGTGCCAGCAGTTTTAGTCCGGCAAGCCCCAGGTACGAGCAGTACTTC. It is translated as CASSFSPASPRYEQYF.

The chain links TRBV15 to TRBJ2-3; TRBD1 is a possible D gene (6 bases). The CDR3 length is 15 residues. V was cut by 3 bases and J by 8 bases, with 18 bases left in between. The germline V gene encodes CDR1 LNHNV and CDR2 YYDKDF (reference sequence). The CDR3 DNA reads TGTGCCACCAGCAGCTCTCAGGGGCACAACGCTACGCAGTATTTT. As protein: CATSSSQGHNATQYF.

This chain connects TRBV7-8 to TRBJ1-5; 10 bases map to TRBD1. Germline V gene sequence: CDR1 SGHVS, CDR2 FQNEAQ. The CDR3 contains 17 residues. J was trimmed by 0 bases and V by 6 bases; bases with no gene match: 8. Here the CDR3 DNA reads TGTGCCAGCAGACCCGGGGACAGGGGATATAGCAATCAGCCCCAGCATTTT. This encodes CASRPGDRGYSNQPQHF.

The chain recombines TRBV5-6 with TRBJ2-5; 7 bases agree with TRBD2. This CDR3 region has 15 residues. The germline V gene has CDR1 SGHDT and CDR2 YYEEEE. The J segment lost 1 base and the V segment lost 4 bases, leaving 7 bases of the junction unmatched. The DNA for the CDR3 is TGTGCCAGCAGCGCTAGCGGTTATTTCCAAGAGACCCAGTACTTC. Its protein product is CASSASGYFQETQYF. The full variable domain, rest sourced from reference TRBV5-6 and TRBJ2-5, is DAGVTQSPTHLIKTRGQQVTLRCSPKSGHDTVSWYQQALGQGPQFIFQYYEEEERQRGNFPDRFSGHQFPNYSSELNVNALLLGDSALYLCASSASGYFQETQYFGPGTRLLVL.

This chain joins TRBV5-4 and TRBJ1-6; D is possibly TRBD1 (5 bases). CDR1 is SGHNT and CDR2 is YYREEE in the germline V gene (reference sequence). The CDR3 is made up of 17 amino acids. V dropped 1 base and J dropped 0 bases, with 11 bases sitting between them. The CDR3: CASSLSRASSYNSPLHF. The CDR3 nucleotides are TGTGCCAGCAGCTTGTCCAGGGCGAGCTCCTATAATTCACCCCTCCACTTT.